This entry lists 32 T cell receptor beta chains sequenced from one sample in a study of T cell changes during pregnancy in multiple sclerosis. The protocol was immunoSEQ multiplex PCR, while the TCRdb copy is restricted to in-frame clones and leaves out a portion. In the table there are approximately 80,000 clones, 90% to 95% of which are singletons. The starting material was peripheral blood, obtained in the second trimester of pregnancy. The receptor source for this set is a female donor in good health, enrolled as a control in a pregnancy study.

V gene TRBV29-1 combines with J gene TRBJ2-7; no reliable D call. CDR1 and CDR2 (germline): SQVTM, ANQGSEA. Trimming cost V 7 bases and J 3 bases, with 16 bases left between them. The CDR3 totals 13 residues. CDR3 residues: CSAYHSEDYEQYF. Written as DNA, the CDR3 is TGCAGCGCTTACCATTCAGAGGACTACGAGCAGTACTTC.

The V and J genes are TRBV19 and TRBJ2-2; 7 nucleotides align to TRBD1. The CDR3 totals 16 residues. The germline CDR1 and CDR2 sequences are LNHDA and SQIVND (reference sequence). J was trimmed by 2 bases and V by 5 bases; bases with no gene match: 8. In DNA, the CDR3 is TGTGCCAGTAGTCCCCGAGACAGGGTAAACACCGGGGAGCTGTTTTTT. It yields the protein CASSPRDRVNTGELFF.

In nucleotides, the CDR3 is TGCGCCAGCAGCCAAGAAAAGGGGTCCTACGAGCAGTACTTC. Translated: CASSQEKGSYEQYF. The chain uses TRBV4-1 and TRBJ2-7, with a weak D call TRBD1 (5 bases). The CDR3 spans 14 residues. The V end lost 0 bases, the J end lost 1 base, and 7 bases lay between the germline ends. The germline V gene has CDR1 MGHRA and CDR2 YSYEKL.

The chain carries TRBV5-1 and TRBJ2-7; 9 nucleotides match TRBD2. Germline lookup yields CDR1 SGHRS and CDR2 YFSETQ. The CDR3 is 14 residues long. V was clipped by 4 bases and J by 3 bases; unmatched bases: 5. The CDR3 sequence: CASSPHSGSYEQYF. As DNA, the CDR3 is TGCGCCAGCAGCCCACATAGCGGGAGCTACGAGCAGTACTTC.

Only one count was recorded for this clone. The chain links TRBV5-1 to TRBJ2-3; possibly TRBD2 for D (6 bases). Trimming stripped 3 bases from V and 0 bases from J, with 11 bases between. This CDR3 comprises 15 residues. Germline loops: CDR1 SGHRS, CDR2 YFSETQ. CDR3 in amino acids: CASSSLAPSTDTQYF. The CDR3 DNA is TGCGCCAGCAGCTCCCTAGCGCCTAGCACAGATACGCAGTATTTT.

J is TRBJ2-1 and V is TRBV7-2, with 11 bases matching TRBD2. There are 18 residues in the CDR3. Per the germline V gene, CDR1 is SGHTA and CDR2 is FQGNSA. The junction had 8 bases not matched to a gene; V was cut back by 4 bases and J by 0 bases. CDR3: CASSSQILAGASYNEQFF. The CDR3 DNA is TGTGCCAGCAGCTCCCAAATACTAGCGGGAGCCTCCTACAATGAGCAGTTCTTC.

This chain connects TRBV7-2 to TRBJ2-5; TRBD2 aligns across 9 bases. Germline assignment: CDR1 SGHTA and CDR2 FQGNSA. There are 16 residues in the CDR3. V gave up 5 bases and J gave up 5 bases; unmatched junction bases: 12. CDR3 protein: CASSGSLAGVGETQYF. DNA for the CDR3: TGTGCCAGCAGCGGGTCTTTAGCGGGAGTAGGGGAGACCCAGTACTTC. Supplemented by reference TRBV7-2 and TRBJ2-5, the full variable domain reads GAGVSQSPSNKVTEKGKDVELRCDPISGHTALYWYRQSLGQGLEFLIYFQGNSAPDKSGLPSDRFSAERTGGSVSTLTIQRTQQEDSAVYLCASSGSLAGVGETQYFGPGTRLLVL.

This clone was recorded only once. This chain links TRBV13 with TRBJ2-7; 7 positions match TRBD1. Germline CDR1 and CDR2: PRHDT and FYEKMQ (reference sequence). V dropped 3 bases and J dropped 2; count of bases not matched to a gene: 1. The CDR3 loop spans 13 amino acids. The CDR3: CASSFGTAYEQYF. CDR3 nucleotides: TGTGCCAGCAGCTTCGGGACAGCCTACGAGCAGTACTTC.

This chain links TRBV14 with TRBJ2-5; D remains unclear. Trimming took 0 bases from V and 1 from J, leaving 9 bases between them. There are 15 residues in the CDR3. The germline CDR1 and CDR2 sequences are SGHDN and FVKESK. The CDR3 bases are TGTGCCAGCAGCCAAGAGCCGATTAGCCAAGAGACCCAGTACTTC. The encoded protein is CASSQEPISQETQYF.

This chain uses TRBV28 with TRBJ2-3; no definite D call. There are 14 residues in the CDR3. The ends were cut back, 6 bases at V and 7 bases at J, with 17 bases in the middle. Germline V CDR1 and CDR2: MDHEN, SYDVKM. The CDR3 region is CASRPPVLPYTQYF. CDR3 sequence (DNA): TGTGCCAGCAGACCGCCGGTTCTACCTTATACGCAGTATTTT. The whole variable domain, remainder taken from reference TRBV28 and TRBJ2-3, is DVKVTQSSRYLVKRTGEKVFLECVQDMDHENMFWYRQDPGLGLRLIYFSYDVKMKEKGDIPEGYSVSREKKERFSLILESASTNQTSMYLCASRPPVLPYTQYFGPGTRLTVL.

This clone was seen more than once but under ten times. V and J are TRBV4-1 and TRBJ1-1; TRBD1 might be the D (6 bases). Trimming pared 10 bases from V and 0 bases from J, leaving 18 bases between. The CDR3 length is 15 residues. Germline values: CDR1 MGHRA, CDR2 YSYEKL. CDR3 loop: CATRRNRELNTEAFF. The CDR3 DNA reads TGCGCCACCCGAAGAAACAGGGAGTTGAACACTGAAGCTTTCTTT.

The chain recombines TRBV4-1 with TRBJ2-7; possible D gene TRBD1, 6 bases. This CDR3 spans 17 amino acids. The germline CDR1 and CDR2 sequences are MGHRA and YSYEKL. The V gene lost 0 bases and the J gene lost 3 bases, with 18 bases spanning the gap. For the CDR3, the DNA is TGCGCCAGCAGCCAAGAATCGCTTGCAGGGGCGATCTACGAGCAGTACTTC. It specifies CASSQESLAGAIYEQYF.

DNA of the CDR3: TGTGCCAGCCAGCGAGGTGACCGCGGCACAGATACGCAGTATTTT. Its translation: CASQRGDRGTDTQYF. The rearrangement joins TRBV9 to TRBJ2-3; no definite D call. The V and J ends lost 7 bases and 1 base respectively, with 16 bases between them. CDR3 length equals 15 residues. Germline-derived CDR1 and CDR2 are SGDLS and YYNGEE.

The gene calls are TRBV9 and TRBJ2-3; D is perhaps TRBD1 (6 bases). CDR1 is SGDLS, CDR2 YYNGEE, per germline. The ends were cut back, 4 bases at V and 9 bases at J, with 18 bases in the middle. The CDR3 is 14 amino acids. The DNA for the CDR3 is TGTGCCAGCAGCCCACAGGGTTTCACGGGGACGCAGTATTTT. It is translated as CASSPQGFTGTQYF.

The chain joins TRBV5-1 to TRBJ1-6, with a weak D call TRBD1 (5 bases). V gave up 2 bases and J gave up 9 bases, with 12 bases separating them. Germline CDR1 SGHRS, CDR2 YFSETQ. The CDR3 is 14 residues long. This CDR3 reads CASSLRGEGSPLHF. CDR3 nucleotides: TGCGCCAGCAGCTTAAGAGGGGAGGGTTCACCCCTCCACTTT.

This sequence joins TRBV7-9 and TRBJ2-7, with 10 bases matching TRBD1. V trimming: 5 bases; J trimming: 5 bases; junction bases outside the gene matches: 12. Germline V gives CDR1 SEHNR, CDR2 FQNEAQ (reference sequence). The CDR3 contains 16 residues. The CDR3 DNA is TGTGCCAGCAGCACGTTCGGACAGGGGGTGAACGACGAGCAGTACTTC. Encoded protein: CASSTFGQGVNDEQYF.

The chain is built from TRBV5-4 and TRBJ2-7, with 7 bases fitting TRBD1. Germline-derived CDR1 and CDR2 are SGHNT and YYREEE (reference sequence). This CDR3 is built from 17 residues. V shed 5 bases, J shed 4 bases, and the junction held 18 bases outside the gene matches. CDR3 amino acids: CASSFGLAPGQYYEQYF. DNA of the CDR3: TGTGCCAGCAGTTTTGGCCTAGCACCGGGACAGTATTACGAGCAGTACTTC.

This rearrangement joins TRBV27 to TRBJ2-1, with 15 bases fitting TRBD2. V shed 5 bases and J 7 bases; nucleotides not matched to a gene: 6. Germline loops: CDR1 MNHEY, CDR2 SMNVEV (reference sequence). The CDR3 totals 16 residues. The CDR3 protein is CASSDPGTSGRNEQFF. The CDR3 DNA reads as TGTGCCAGCAGTGACCCCGGGACTAGCGGGAGGAATGAGCAGTTCTTC.

V usage is TRBV5-1 and J usage is TRBJ2-1; 10 bases are a match to TRBD1. Germline V lookup: CDR1 SGHRS, CDR2 YFSETQ. The V and J ends lost 4 bases and 7 bases, in that order; junction bases with no gene match: 5. The CDR3 totals 14 residues. Here the CDR3 DNA reads TGCGCCAGCAGCGCCCGGGACAGGGGAAATGAGCAGTTCTTC. Amino acid sequence: CASSARDRGNEQFF.

V and J are TRBV7-9 and TRBJ2-5; 9 positions match TRBD2. Matching the DNA end better, TRBJ2-7 makes the J call doubtful. Germline V gives CDR1 SEHNR, CDR2 FQNEAQ (reference sequence). This CDR3 is built from 16 residues. This CDR3 reads CASSLVGLATSYEQYF. In nucleotides, the CDR3 is TGTGCCAGCAGCTTAGTCGGACTAGCGACCTCCTACGAGCAGTACTTC.

The gene calls are TRBV19 and TRBJ1-5, with D perhaps matching TRBD1 (5 bases). Trimming stripped 6 bases from V and 4 bases from J, with 10 bases between. Germline CDR1 and CDR2: LNHDA and SQIVND (reference sequence). CDR3 length: 13 residues. This CDR3 reads CASRNQGNQPQHF. The CDR3 coding sequence is TGTGCCAGTAGGAACCAGGGTAATCAGCCCCAGCATTTT.

V is TRBV7-6 and J is TRBJ2-1, with TRBD2 matching 11 bases. Germline V gives CDR1 SGHVS, CDR2 FNYEAQ. This CDR3 comprises 16 residues. V was clipped by 0 bases and J by 6 bases; unmatched bases: 4. The CDR3 protein is CASSLAPLAGANEQFF. In DNA, the CDR3 is TGTGCCAGCAGCTTAGCGCCACTAGCGGGAGCCAATGAGCAGTTCTTC.

The chain carries TRBV5-6 and TRBJ1-4, with D possibly TRBD1 on 5 matching bases. The V gene's germline CDR1 is SGHDT and CDR2 YYEEEE. The ends were cut back, 3 bases at V and 4 bases at J, with 16 bases in the middle. This CDR3 is 16 amino acids long. CDR3 region: CASSSTTGHYNEKLFF. CDR3 in DNA: TGTGCCAGCAGCTCAACTACAGGCCACTATAATGAAAAACTGTTTTTT.

The V call is TRBV10-2, the J call TRBJ2-2; 7 bases match TRBD2. V lost 0 bases, J lost 5 bases, and 6 bases stayed unmatched. The CDR3 spans 16 residues. The V gene's germline CDR1 is WSHSY and CDR2 SAAADI. CDR3 residues: CASSESGRVGTGELFF. CDR3 in DNA: TGCGCCAGCAGTGAGTCAGGGAGGGTGGGGACCGGGGAGCTGTTTTTT.

The rearrangement uses TRBV5-1 and TRBJ2-2; D gene ambiguous. Germline V gives CDR1 SGHRS, CDR2 YFSETQ. Deletions cut 7 bases from V and 3 bases from J, with 7 bases between. The CDR3 is 12 amino acids. CDR3 amino acids: CASVSDTGELFF. Written as DNA, the CDR3 is TGCGCCAGCGTTTCAGACACCGGGGAGCTGTTTTTT.

The rearrangement uses TRBV2 and TRBJ1-5; a weak D match, TRBD1 (6 bases). From germline, CDR1 is SNHLY and CDR2 FYNNEI. The CDR3 is made up of 14 amino acids. Trimming took off 3 bases at V and 6 bases at J, with 12 bases between the two ends. The CDR3 DNA is TGTGCCAGCAGTGAGAACAGGGACGGTCAGCCCCAGCATTTT. Protein: CASSENRDGQPQHF.

The chain couples TRBV19 to TRBJ2-2, with D perhaps matching TRBD1 (5 bases). The CDR3 extends over 15 amino acids. The germline CDR1 and CDR2 sequences are LNHDA and SQIVND (reference sequence). V lost 3 bases to trimming and J lost 4 bases, with 12 bases between them. CDR3 protein: CASSIGRGSTGELFF. The CDR3 DNA is TGTGCCAGTAGTATCGGTAGGGGAAGCACCGGGGAGCTGTTTTTT.

The chain employs TRBV6-5 and TRBJ1-2, with 10 bases identical to TRBD1. Germline CDR1 MNHEY, CDR2 SVGAGI. CDR3 length: 14 amino acids. The V gene end was trimmed by 5 bases and the J gene end by 7 bases; junction bases not matched to a gene: 7. The CDR3 protein is CASSQGQGTGGYTF. CDR3 bases: TGTGCCAGCAGTCAGGGACAGGGGACGGGTGGCTACACCTTC.

The chain joins TRBV10-3 to TRBJ2-7; 10 bases map to TRBD1. Unmatched junction bases numbered 9, after V lost 10 bases and J lost 6 bases. Germline V gene data show CDR1 as ENHRY and CDR2 as SYGVKD. CDR3 length equals 13 residues. The CDR3 loop is CATSVGTGVEQYF. DNA for the CDR3: TGTGCCACCTCCGTCGGGACAGGGGTCGAGCAGTACTTC.

This clone was detected a few times. This chain links TRBV18 with TRBJ1-1; tentatively, D is TRBD1 (6 bases). The CDR3 extends over 12 amino acids. CDR1 is KGHSH, CDR2 LQKENI, per germline. The V gene lost 4 bases and the J gene lost 7 bases, with 10 bases spanning the gap. CDR3 residues: CASSRTVVEAFF. The CDR3 DNA reads as TGTGCCAGCTCACGGACAGTAGTTGAAGCTTTCTTT. Together with reference TRBV18 and TRBJ1-1, the CDR3 gives the full variable domain: NAGVMQNPRHLVRRRGQEARLRCSPMKGHSHVYWYRQLPEEGLKFMVYLQKENIIDESGMPKERFSAEFPKEGPSILRIQQVVRGDSAAYFCASSRTVVEAFFGQGTRLTVV.

The rearrangement uses TRBV4-1 and TRBJ2-3, with 11 positions matching TRBD2. The junction had 3 bases not matched to a gene; V was cut back by 4 bases and J by 6 bases. Per the germline V gene, CDR1 is MGHRA and CDR2 is YSYEKL. The CDR3 covers 14 residues. The chain's CDR3 is CASSLAGGPDTQYF. CDR3 in DNA: TGCGCCAGCAGCCTAGCGGGAGGGCCGGATACGCAGTATTTT.

V is TRBV20-1 and J is TRBJ2-1; no clear D. Germline values: CDR1 DFQATT, CDR2 SNEGSKA (reference sequence). This CDR3 has 11 residues. V was cut by 3 bases and J by 9 bases, with 9 bases left in between. CDR3 DNA: TGCAGTGCTAGTGTAGCTACTGAGCAGTTCTTC. This codes for CSASVATEQFF.